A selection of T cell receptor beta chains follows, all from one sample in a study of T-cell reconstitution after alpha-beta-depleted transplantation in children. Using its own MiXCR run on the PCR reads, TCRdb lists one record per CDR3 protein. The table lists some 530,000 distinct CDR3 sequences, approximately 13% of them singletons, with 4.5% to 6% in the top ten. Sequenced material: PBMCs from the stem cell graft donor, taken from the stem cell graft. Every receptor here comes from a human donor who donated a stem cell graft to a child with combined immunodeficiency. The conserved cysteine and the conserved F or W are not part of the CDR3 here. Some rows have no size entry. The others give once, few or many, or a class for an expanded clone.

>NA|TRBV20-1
SAPRQFSEGSYEQY
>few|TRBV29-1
SVVTGGHEQY
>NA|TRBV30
AFPRGRSTGELF
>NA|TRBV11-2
ASSGSGPDTQY
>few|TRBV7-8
ASSFGQGGGNEQF
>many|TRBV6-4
ASSDADSNEQF
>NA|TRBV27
ASSFLGQYKRGNQPQY
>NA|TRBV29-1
SVGTGGVHGYT
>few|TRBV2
ASRGLAGMIGELF
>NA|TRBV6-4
ASRGAQH
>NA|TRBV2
GGDYGYT
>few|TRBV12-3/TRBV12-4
ASSLNTLNGYT
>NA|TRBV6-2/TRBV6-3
ASSYSMGGSGANVLT
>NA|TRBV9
ASSAELTGTGVGKLF
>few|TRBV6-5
ASSYRQGWGSPLH
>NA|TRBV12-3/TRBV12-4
ASMFGPAGEETQY
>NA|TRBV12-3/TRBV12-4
ASSFGRAGHLNTEAF
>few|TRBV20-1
SADGSGRETQY
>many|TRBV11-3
ASSFPPSGRVGSTYNEQF
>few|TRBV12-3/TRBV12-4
ASTYRARETQY
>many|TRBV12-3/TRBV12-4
ASRWDTSNTGELF
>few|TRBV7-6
ASSLRDTYEQF
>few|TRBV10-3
AIRTWGRGNEQF
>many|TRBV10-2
ASSLASGSGWGTDTQY
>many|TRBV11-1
ASSLSRTSGRGYNEQF
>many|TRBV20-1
SALESALPQETQY